The 27 T cell receptor beta chains listed next were all sequenced from one sample in a study of shared clonotypes between healthy human individuals. Only in-frame clones appear in the TCRdb table, and some are missing; sequencing was by immunoSEQ multiplex PCR. This sample has 550,000 to 750,000 clones; roughly 94% occur once, and the top ten carry about 24%. CD8 cells regarded as naive lacked CD45RO, were positively chosen for CCR7, and omitted terminally differentiated effector memory CD45RA+ cells. Sequenced sample: naive CD8+ T cells sorted from blood. These receptors were obtained from a man aged 30 to 39 in good health.

J is TRBJ2-1 and V is TRBV28, with no clear D. The V and J ends lost 2 bases and 0 bases respectively, with 11 bases between them. The CDR3 consists of 16 residues. Germline CDR1 MDHEN, CDR2 SYDVKM. CDR3 nucleotide sequence: TGTGCCAGCAGTTTACCGAACCTCAGCTCCTACAATGAGCAGTTCTTC. As protein: CASSLPNLSSYNEQFF.

As to this clone: The sample holds other DNA sequences that translate to the same CDR3. This chain connects TRBV5-1 to TRBJ2-2; possibly TRBD1 for D (6 bases). Looked up from germline, CDR1 is SGHRS and CDR2 is YFSETQ. The CDR3 length is 14 residues. The V gene lost 4 bases and the J gene lost 4 bases, with 11 bases spanning the gap. This CDR3 is CASSPRGGTGELFF. CDR3 nucleotides: TGCGCCAGCAGCCCCAGGGGCGGCACCGGGGAGCTGTTTTTT. The whole variable domain, filled in from reference TRBV5-1 and TRBJ2-2, reads KAGVTQTPRYLIKTRGQQVTLSCSPISGHRSVSWYQQTPGQGLQFLFEYFSETQRNKGNFPGRFSGRQFSNSRSEMNVSTLELGDSALYLCASSPRGGTGELFFGEGSRLTVL.

The chain carries TRBV7-9 and TRBJ2-1; TRBD2 might be the D (5 bases). Trimming took 7 bases from V and 7 from J, leaving 20 bases between them. Germline CDR1 reads SEHNR; CDR2 reads FQNEAQ (reference sequence). The CDR3 runs 15 residues. The CDR3 here is CASIVLNGLTNEQFF. The CDR3, as DNA: TGTGCCAGCATAGTGCTCAACGGACTTACTAATGAGCAGTTCTTC.

The chain couples TRBV19 to TRBJ2-1; D perhaps matches TRBD2 (6 bases). The CDR3 contains 17 residues. V was cut by 1 base and J by 3 bases, with 16 bases left in between. Germline CDR1 LNHDA, CDR2 SQIVND (reference sequence). The CDR3 coding sequence is TGTGCCAGTAGTATAGGCTTAGAGGGAGGCCACTACAATGAGCAGTTCTTC. Translated: CASSIGLEGGHYNEQFF.

Comments on this clone: This specimen includes other DNA sequences encoding the same CDR3. This chain connects TRBV11-2 to TRBJ2-7; unclear D gene. The CDR3 runs 11 residues. CDR1 is SGHAT, CDR2 FQNNGV, per germline. Trimming cost V 5 bases and J 1 base, with 3 bases left between them. CDR3 nucleotides: TGTGCCAGCAGCCCTTCCTACGAGCAGTACTTC. Protein sequence: CASSPSYEQYF.

The CDR3 reads CASSKTPTGANVLTF. The CDR3 coding sequence is TGTGCCAGCAGTAAGACACCGACTGGGGCCAACGTCCTGACTTTC. The V call is TRBV27, the J call TRBJ2-6, with no clear D. The CDR3 covers 15 residues. In germline, CDR1 is MNHEY, CDR2 SMNVEV (reference sequence). Deletions cut 5 bases from V and 2 bases from J, with 10 bases between. The full variable domain, its missing parts supplied by reference TRBV27 and TRBJ2-6, is EAQVTQNPRYLITVTGKKLTVTCSQNMNHEYMSWYRQDPGLGLRQIYYSMNVEVTDKGDVPEGYKVSRKEKRNFPLILESPSPNQTSLYFCASSKTPTGANVLTFGAGSRLTVL.

V usage is TRBV15 and J usage is TRBJ2-3; tentative D call: TRBD2 (6 bases). This CDR3 has 14 residues. The V and J ends lost 2 bases and 4 bases respectively, with 10 bases between them. Germline V gene lookup returns CDR1 LNHNV and CDR2 YYDKDF (reference sequence). CDR3 in DNA: TGTGCCACCAGCAGACTCTGGGGGGCAGATACGCAGTATTTT. Protein sequence: CATSRLWGADTQYF.

The V gene is TRBV9, the J gene TRBJ1-3; D might be TRBD1 (5 bases). V gave up 2 bases and J gave up 3 bases, with 21 bases separating them. This CDR3 is 18 amino acids long. The germline V gene encodes CDR1 SGDLS and CDR2 YYNGEE. The CDR3 loop reads CASSVDWGWRESGNTIYF. DNA for the CDR3: TGTGCCAGCAGCGTCGATTGGGGGTGGAGGGAAAGTGGAAACACCATATATTTT.

This clone showed up just once. The CDR3 DNA reads TGCGCCAGCAGTGAGTTAGGGACAGGACTCTACGAGCAGTACTTC. Amino acid sequence: CASSELGTGLYEQYF. The V gene is TRBV10-1, the J gene TRBJ2-7; 8 bases are a match to TRBD1. The junction had 5 bases not matched to a gene; V was cut back by 1 base and J by 3 bases. CDR1 is WNHNN, CDR2 SYGVQD, per germline (reference sequence). The CDR3 is 15 amino acids.

The genes are TRBV11-2 and TRBJ2-3; TRBD2 matches at 13 bases. With V trimmed by 2 bases and J by 3 bases, 5 bases remained unmatched. The CDR3 loop spans 17 amino acids. CDR1 is SGHAT, CDR2 FQNNGV, per germline. CDR3 loop: CASSLRTSGSATDTQYF. The CDR3 nucleotides are TGTGCCAGCAGCTTAAGGACTAGCGGGAGCGCGACAGATACGCAGTATTTT. The full variable domain, completed using reference TRBV11-2 and TRBJ2-3, is EAGVAQSPRYKIIEKRQSVAFWCNPISGHATLYWYQQILGQGPKLLIQFQNNGVVDDSQLPKDRFSAERLKGVDSTLKIQPAKLEDSAVYLCASSLRTSGSATDTQYFGPGTRLTVL.

V and J are TRBV9 and TRBJ2-6, with D hard to call. This CDR3 comprises 21 residues. The V end lost 4 bases, the J end lost 1 base, and 27 bases lay between the germline ends. Germline V gives CDR1 SGDLS, CDR2 YYNGEE. CDR3 bases: TGTGCCAGCAGCCTTAACGAGCGTGATAGGACGGTAGTTTCTGGGGCCAACGTCCTGACTTTC. Translation: CASSLNERDRTVVSGANVLTF.

This chain links TRBV28 with TRBJ2-3, with 8 bases identical to TRBD1. The J segment lost 2 bases and the V segment lost 6 bases, leaving 4 bases of the junction unmatched. In germline, CDR1 is MDHEN, CDR2 SYDVKM. CDR3 length equals 14 residues. CDR3 in DNA: TGTGCCAGCAGACAGGGGGTGGACACAGATACGCAGTATTTT. It specifies CASRQGVDTDTQYF.

The V and J genes are TRBV28 and TRBJ1-2; 8 bases map to TRBD1. Germline lookup yields CDR1 MDHEN and CDR2 SYDVKM. There are 15 residues in the CDR3. The J segment lost 4 bases and the V segment lost 6 bases, leaving 10 bases of the junction unmatched. The CDR3 sequence: CASSPEDRAFYGYTF. The DNA for the CDR3 is TGTGCCAGCAGCCCTGAGGACAGGGCATTCTATGGCTACACCTTC.

The chain uses TRBV29-1 and TRBJ2-1, with 13 positions matching TRBD2. Germline CDR1 and CDR2: SQVTM and ANQGSEA. The V gene end was trimmed by 7 bases and the J gene end by 9 bases; junction bases not matched to a gene: 9. This CDR3 has 14 amino acids. CDR3 residues: CSAQGLAGVGEQFF. DNA for the CDR3: TGCAGCGCCCAAGGACTAGCGGGAGTCGGTGAGCAGTTCTTC.

This chain links TRBV7-9 with TRBJ2-1; 15 nucleotides match TRBD2. The trim removed 4 bases at V and 0 bases at J, leaving 4 bases unmatched. The CDR3 covers 18 residues. The germline V gene encodes CDR1 SEHNR and CDR2 FQNEAQ (reference sequence). The CDR3 DNA follows: TGTGCCAGCAGCTCGGGACTAGCGGGAGGCGGCTCCTACAATGAGCAGTTCTTC. This sequence encodes CASSSGLAGGGSYNEQFF.

The chain couples TRBV9 to TRBJ2-2, with 10 positions matching TRBD1. Germline V gene lookup returns CDR1 SGDLS and CDR2 YYNGEE. With 4 bases clipped from V and 2 bases from J, the junction kept 5 bases outside the gene matches. The length of the CDR3 is 16 residues. The CDR3 region has the DNA TGTGCCAGCAGCCCCCGGGACAGGGGAAACACCGGGGAGCTGTTTTTT. Its protein is CASSPRDRGNTGELFF.

The chain uses TRBV6-5 and TRBJ2-2, with TRBD1 as a possible D gene (5 bases). The CDR3 is 14 amino acids. V lost 8 bases and J lost 0, with 10 bases in between. Germline loops: CDR1 MNHEY, CDR2 SVGAGI. DNA for the CDR3: TGTGCCAGCTGCGACAGAACGAACACCGGGGAGCTGTTTTTT. Its protein is CASCDRTNTGELFF.

The chain uses TRBV15 and TRBJ1-1; unclear D gene. From germline, CDR1 is LNHNV and CDR2 YYDKDF (reference sequence). The length of the CDR3 is 11 residues. V lost 1 base to trimming and J lost 7 bases, with 4 bases between them. DNA for the CDR3: TGTGCCACCAGCAGAGGGGGTGAAGCTTTCTTT. Translating it yields CATSRGGEAFF.

The chain employs TRBV6-1 and TRBJ2-1; D remains ambiguous. Germline-derived CDR1 and CDR2 are MNHNS and SASEGT. This CDR3 comprises 18 residues. Trimming left V 0 bases short and J 0 bases short, with 15 bases between. CDR3 amino acids: CASSEARRVYGSYNEQFF. CDR3 nucleotides: TGTGCCAGCAGTGAAGCGCGTAGGGTCTATGGCTCCTACAATGAGCAGTTCTTC.

The rearrangement uses TRBV2 and TRBJ2-3; no clear D. Between the trimmed V and J ends, which lost 5 bases and 1 base, there was a span of 13 bases. This CDR3 region has 15 residues. Per the germline V gene, CDR1 is SNHLY and CDR2 is FYNNEI. The CDR3 coding sequence is TGTGCCAGCAGTTCCCCCCGCCAGCGCACAGATACGCAGTATTTT. Encoded protein: CASSSPRQRTDTQYF.

The V gene is TRBV28, the J gene TRBJ2-3, with TRBD1 matching 8 bases. Per the germline V gene, CDR1 is MDHEN and CDR2 is SYDVKM. The V and J ends lost 6 bases and 0 bases, in that order; junction bases with no gene match: 14. The CDR3 sequence is 18 residues long. The CDR3 nucleotides are TGTGCCAGCAGCCTCACCGGGACAGGATTCCCCAGCACAGATACGCAGTATTTT. This codes for CASSLTGTGFPSTDTQYF. Drawing the rest from reference TRBV28 and TRBJ2-3, the complete variable domain is DVKVTQSSRYLVKRTGEKVFLECVQDMDHENMFWYRQDPGLGLRLIYFSYDVKMKEKGDIPEGYSVSREKKERFSLILESASTNQTSMYLCASSLTGTGFPSTDTQYFGPGTRLTVL.

V and J are TRBV19 and TRBJ2-1, with 14 bases identical to TRBD2. The CDR3 sequence is 15 residues long. The germline gives CDR1 LNHDA, CDR2 SQIVND (reference sequence). Trimming at V came to 5 bases and at J to 8 bases, leaving 5 bases not matched to a gene. CDR3 region: CASSVGLAGVYEQFF. CDR3 coding DNA: TGTGCCAGTAGTGTGGGACTAGCGGGAGTCTATGAGCAGTTCTTC.

The rearrangement joins TRBV9 to TRBJ2-1; maybe TRBD2 (6 bases). Germline V gives CDR1 SGDLS, CDR2 YYNGEE. This CDR3 has 15 amino acids. Deletions cut 5 bases from V and 2 bases from J, with 14 bases between. CDR3 sequence: CASSESGTPYNEQFF. As DNA, the CDR3 is TGTGCCAGCAGTGAATCCGGGACTCCCTACAATGAGCAGTTCTTC.

The rearrangement links TRBV4-1 to TRBJ2-7, with a tentative D call TRBD1 (6 bases). Per germline, CDR1 MGHRA and CDR2 YSYEKL. Trimming stripped 2 bases from V and 5 bases from J, with 22 bases between. This CDR3 spans 17 amino acids. CDR3: CASSQTAMTGTKDEQYF. The DNA for the CDR3 is TGCGCCAGCAGCCAAACTGCGATGACCGGGACAAAAGACGAGCAGTACTTC.

Concerning this clone: The sample contains more than one DNA sequence encoding this CDR3. CDR3 sequence reads: CASRGLEQFF. The DNA for the CDR3 is TGTGCCTCCCGAGGACTGGAGCAGTTCTTC. The chain uses TRBV2 and TRBJ2-1; perhaps TRBD2 as D (5 bases). This CDR3 is 10 amino acids long. Germline CDR1 reads SNHLY; CDR2 reads FYNNEI. Trimming took 11 bases from V and 10 from J, leaving 12 bases between them.

V usage is TRBV7-7 and J usage is TRBJ2-3; D is uncertain. The germline V gene has CDR1 SSHAT and CDR2 FNYEAQ (reference sequence). There are 13 residues in the CDR3. V was pared by 0 bases and J by 9 bases, with 10 bases between. The CDR3, as DNA: TGTGCCAGCAGCTTAGCCGAAGAGGACACGCAGTATTTT. It encodes CASSLAEEDTQYF.

CDR3 amino acids: CASSENTEAFF. The CDR3 DNA sequence: TGTGCCAGCAGCGAAAACACTGAAGCTTTCTTT. The chain links TRBV6-5 to TRBJ1-1, with unresolved D. This CDR3 is 11 amino acids long. The V gene's germline CDR1 is MNHEY and CDR2 SVGAGI. V was cut by 6 bases and J by 2 bases, with 4 bases left in between.